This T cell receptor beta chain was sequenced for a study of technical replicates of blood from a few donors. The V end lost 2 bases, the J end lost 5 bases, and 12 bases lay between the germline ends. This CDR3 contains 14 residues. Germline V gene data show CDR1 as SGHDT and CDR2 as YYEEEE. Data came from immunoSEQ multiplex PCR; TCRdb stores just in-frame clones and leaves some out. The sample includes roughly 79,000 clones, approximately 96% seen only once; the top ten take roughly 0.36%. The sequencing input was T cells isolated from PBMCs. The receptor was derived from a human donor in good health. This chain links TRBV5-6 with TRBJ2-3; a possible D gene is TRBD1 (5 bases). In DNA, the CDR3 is TGTGCCAGCAGCTTTTACCAGGGTGGAGATACGCAGTATTTT. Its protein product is CASSFYQGGDTQYF.